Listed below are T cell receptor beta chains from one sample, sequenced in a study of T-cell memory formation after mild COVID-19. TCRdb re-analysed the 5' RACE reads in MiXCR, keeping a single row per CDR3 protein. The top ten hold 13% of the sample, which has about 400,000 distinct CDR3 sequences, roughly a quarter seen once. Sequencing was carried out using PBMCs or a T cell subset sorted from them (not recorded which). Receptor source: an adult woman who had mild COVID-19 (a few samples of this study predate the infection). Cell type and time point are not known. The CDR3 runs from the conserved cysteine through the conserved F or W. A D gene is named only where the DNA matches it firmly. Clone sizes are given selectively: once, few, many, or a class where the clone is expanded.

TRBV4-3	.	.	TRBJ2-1	TGCGCCAGCAGCCAAGATAGGATATCGGATGAGCAGTTCTTC	CASSQDRISDEQFF
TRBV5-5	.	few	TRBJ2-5	TGTGCCAGCTCTCGAGAGGAAGAGACCCAGTACTTC	CASSREEETQYF
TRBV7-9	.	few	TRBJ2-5	TGTGCCAGCAGCTTTAACCAAGAGACCCAGTACTTC	CASSFNQETQYF
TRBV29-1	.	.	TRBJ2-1	TGCAGCGTCAGGCCATCGAATGAGCAGTTCTTC	CSVRPSNEQFF
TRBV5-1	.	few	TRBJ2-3	TGCGCCAGCAGCCCCGGGACCGCCACGACTTGGCCGCAGTATTTT	CASSPGTATTWPQYF
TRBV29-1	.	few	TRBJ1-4	TGCAGCGTTGGGGCAGGTGGTGATGAAAAACTGTTTTTT	CSVGAGGDEKLFF
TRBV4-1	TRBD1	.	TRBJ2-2	TGCGCCAGCAGCCAAATCCCAGGGGGCGTCGGGGAGCTGTTTTTT	CASSQIPGGVGELFF
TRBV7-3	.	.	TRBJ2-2	TGTGCCAGCAGCCGTTACACCGGGGAGCTGTTTTTT	CASSRYTGELFF
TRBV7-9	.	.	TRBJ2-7	TGTGCCAGCAGCTTTCTCGCAGAGCAGTACTTC	CASSFLAEQYF
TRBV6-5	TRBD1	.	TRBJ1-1	TGTGCCAGCAGTTCCCACAGGGGGAACACTGAAGCTTTCTTT	CASSSHRGNTEAFF
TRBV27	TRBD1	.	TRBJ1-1	TGTGCCAGCAGAGACAGGGTCCGGAACACTGAAGCTTTCTTT	CASRDRVRNTEAFF
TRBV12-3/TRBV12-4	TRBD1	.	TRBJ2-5	TGTGCCAGCAGTATTGGGACAGGGACACGGTTGGGAGAGACCCAGTACTTC	CASSIGTGTRLGETQYF
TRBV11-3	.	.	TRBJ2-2	TGTGCCAGCAGCTTCGTCATTGTGAACACCGGGGAGCTGTTTTTT	CASSFVIVNTGELFF
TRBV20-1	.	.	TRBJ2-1	TGCAGTGCTAGTGCTGGCATGGCAGCAAACAATGAGCAGTTCTTC	CSASAGMAANNEQFF
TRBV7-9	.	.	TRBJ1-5	TGTGCCAGCAGCTCCACAGAAAGCAATCAGCCCCAGCATTTT	CASSSTESNQPQHF
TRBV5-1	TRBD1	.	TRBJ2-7	TGCGCCAGCAGCTTATCACAGGGGCGAACCTACGAGCAGTACTTC	CASSLSQGRTYEQYF
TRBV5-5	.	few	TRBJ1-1	TGTGCCAGCAGCTTAGGAGTAAGCACTGAAGCTTTCTTT	CASSLGVSTEAFF
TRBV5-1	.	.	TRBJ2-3	TGCGCCAGCAGCTTGTATGGGGACACAGATACGCAGTATTTT	CASSLYGDTDTQYF
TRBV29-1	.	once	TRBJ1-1	TGCAGCGCCACCAAAGACTATACTGAAGCTTTCTTT	CSATKDYTEAFF
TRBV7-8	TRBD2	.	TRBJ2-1	TGTGCCAGCAGCTCCGGGACATCCTCGACTAGCGGGAATTACAATGAGCAGTTCTTC	CASSSGTSSTSGNYNEQFF
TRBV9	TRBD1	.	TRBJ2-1	TGTGCCAGCAGCGCAGGGGGTGAGCAGTTCTTC	CASSAGGEQFF
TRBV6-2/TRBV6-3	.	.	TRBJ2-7	TGTGCCAGCAGTTACGGGAGGACCTACGAGCAGTACTTC	CASSYGRTYEQYF
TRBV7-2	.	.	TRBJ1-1	TGTGCCAGCAGCGTGACTCCTGCCCTCACTGAAGCTTTCTTT	CASSVTPALTEAFF
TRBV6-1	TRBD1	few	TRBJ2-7	TGTGCCAGCAGTGAATCGGGACAGGGGATGAAGCAGTACTTC	CASSESGQGMKQYF
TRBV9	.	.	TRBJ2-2	TGTGCCAGCAGCGTAGCTCCGGGGGCTCGCACCGGGGAGCTGTTTTTT	CASSVAPGARTGELFF
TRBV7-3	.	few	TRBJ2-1	TGTGCCAGCAGCTTACGTCGGATCCCCGGAGGAGGCTCGAATGAGCAGTTCTTC	CASSLRRIPGGGSNEQFF
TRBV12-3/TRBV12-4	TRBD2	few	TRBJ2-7	TGTGCCAGCAGTTTAAGGCGGGAGCCAGCCTACGAGCAGTACTTC	CASSLRREPAYEQYF
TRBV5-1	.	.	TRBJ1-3	TGCGCCAGCAGCGCGGGAGGCCTCGGAAACACCATATATTTT	CASSAGGLGNTIYF
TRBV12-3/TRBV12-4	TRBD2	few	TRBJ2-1	TGTGCCAGCAGCGGGACTAGCGAACACAATGAGCAGTTCTTC	CASSGTSEHNEQFF
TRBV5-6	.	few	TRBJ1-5	TGTGCCAGCAGTTTCGGGAGCGGTCAGCCCCAGCATTTT	CASSFGSGQPQHF
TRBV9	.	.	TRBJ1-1	TGTGCCAGCAGCTCGGCGGGGAGTGGCACTGAAGCTTTCTTT	CASSSAGSGTEAFF
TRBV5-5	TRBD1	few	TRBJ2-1	TGTGCCAGCACCCATTGGCTGACAGGGTCGGGTGAGCAGTTCTTC	CASTHWLTGSGEQFF